The clone carrying this T cell receptor beta chain was counted ten times or more. The antigen remains undetermined. In germline, CDR1 is SGHAT, CDR2 FQDESV (reference sequence). The V end was cut by 8 bases, the J end by 0 bases, with 11 bases between. This CDR3 comprises 14 residues. The sample is drawn from a study of T cells in Graves' hyperthyroidism and ophthalmopathy. Authors of the study amplified TCR beta CDR3 regions from RNA transcripts. HTBI primers drove first-round RT-PCR of the TCR CDR3. TCRdb re-analysed the multiplex PCR reads in MiXCR, keeping a single row per CDR3 protein. The data show under 350,000 distinct CDR3 sequences, about an eighth seen once. Study findings and constraints: Most clonotypes expanded in thyroid above 0.001 were likewise present in blood. Stable hyperthyroidism was told apart from ophthalmopathy by a model built on 13 V-J features.

The specimen sequenced was blood. The chain joins TRBV11-1 to TRBJ2-1; TRBD2 might be the D (6 bases). The sequence was collected from a woman younger than 45 with Graves' hyperthyroidism that later progressed to Graves' ophthalmopathy. The CDR3 DNA reads as TGTGCCAGCGGTCGGGGGAGCTCCTACAATGAGCAGTTCTTC. Amino acid sequence: CASGRGSSYNEQFF.